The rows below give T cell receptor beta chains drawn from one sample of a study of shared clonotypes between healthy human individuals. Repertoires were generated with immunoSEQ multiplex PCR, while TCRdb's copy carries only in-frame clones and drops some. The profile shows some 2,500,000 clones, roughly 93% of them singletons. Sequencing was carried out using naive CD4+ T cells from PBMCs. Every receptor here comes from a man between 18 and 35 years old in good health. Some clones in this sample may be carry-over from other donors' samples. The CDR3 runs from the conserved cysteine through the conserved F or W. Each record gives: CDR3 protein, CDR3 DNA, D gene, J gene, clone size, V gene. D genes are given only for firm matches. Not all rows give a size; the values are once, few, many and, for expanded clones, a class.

cdr3_aa: CASSLGILSSYNEQFF
cdr3_nt: TGCGCCAGCAGCTTGGGGATACTTAGCTCCTACAATGAGCAGTTCTTC
d_call: .
j_call: TRBJ2-1
clone_size: .
v_call: TRBV5-1

cdr3_aa: CASGGTAPEEKLFF
cdr3_nt: TGTGCCAGCGGCGGGACCGCCCCTGAGGAAAAACTGTTTTTT
d_call: .
j_call: TRBJ1-4
clone_size: .
v_call: TRBV5-3

cdr3_aa: CASSPRQGSASDTQYF
cdr3_nt: TGTGCCAGCAGCCCTCGACAGGGGTCCGCATCAGATACGCAGTATTTT
d_call: TRBD1
j_call: TRBJ2-3
clone_size: once
v_call: TRBV9

cdr3_aa: CAISAGGMNTEAFF
cdr3_nt: TGTGCCATCAGTGCGGGCGGGATGAACACTGAAGCTTTCTTT
d_call: .
j_call: TRBJ1-1
clone_size: .
v_call: TRBV10-3

cdr3_aa: CASSQDLGRETQYF
cdr3_nt: TGCGCCAGCAGCCAAGATCTCGGGCGGGAGACCCAGTACTTC
d_call: .
j_call: TRBJ2-5
clone_size: .
v_call: TRBV4-1

cdr3_aa: CASSGQPQSYEQYF
cdr3_nt: TGTGCCAGCTCAGGACAGCCTCAATCCTACGAGCAGTACTTC
d_call: .
j_call: TRBJ2-7
clone_size: .
v_call: TRBV6-1

cdr3_aa: CASVGTGVSHEQFF
cdr3_nt: TGTGCCAGCGTAGGGACAGGAGTTTCCCATGAGCAGTTCTTC
d_call: TRBD1
j_call: TRBJ2-1
clone_size: .
v_call: TRBV6-6

cdr3_aa: CASSPGGVSYNEQFF
cdr3_nt: TGTGCCAGCAGCCCCGGGGGGGTTAGCTACAATGAGCAGTTCTTC
d_call: TRBD2
j_call: TRBJ2-1
clone_size: .
v_call: TRBV11-2

cdr3_aa: CASSLPQGHNTGELFF
cdr3_nt: TGTGCCAGCAGCTTGCCTCAGGGACACAACACCGGGGAGCTGTTTTTT
d_call: .
j_call: TRBJ2-2
clone_size: .
v_call: TRBV5-6

cdr3_aa: CASSIEGTGGWETQYF
cdr3_nt: TGTGCCAGTAGTATAGAGGGGACAGGGGGCTGGGAGACCCAGTACTTC
d_call: TRBD1
j_call: TRBJ2-5
clone_size: .
v_call: TRBV19